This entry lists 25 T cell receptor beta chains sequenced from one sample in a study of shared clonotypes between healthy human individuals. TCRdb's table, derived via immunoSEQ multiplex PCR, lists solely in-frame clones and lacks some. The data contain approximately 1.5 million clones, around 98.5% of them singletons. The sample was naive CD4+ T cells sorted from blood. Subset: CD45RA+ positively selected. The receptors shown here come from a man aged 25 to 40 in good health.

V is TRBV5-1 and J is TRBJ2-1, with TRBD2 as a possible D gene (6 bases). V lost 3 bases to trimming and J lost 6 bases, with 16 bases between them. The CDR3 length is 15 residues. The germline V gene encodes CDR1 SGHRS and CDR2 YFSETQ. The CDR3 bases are TGCGCCAGCAGCTCCTCTAGCGCTGGACTCAATGAGCAGTTCTTC. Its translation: CASSSSSAGLNEQFF.

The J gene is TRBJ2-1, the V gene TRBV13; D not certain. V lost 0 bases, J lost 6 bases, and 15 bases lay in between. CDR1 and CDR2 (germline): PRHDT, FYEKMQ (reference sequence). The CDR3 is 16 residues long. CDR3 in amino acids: CASSLGERRIPNEQFF. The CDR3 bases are TGTGCCAGCAGCTTAGGGGAGCGACGGATACCCAATGAGCAGTTCTTC.

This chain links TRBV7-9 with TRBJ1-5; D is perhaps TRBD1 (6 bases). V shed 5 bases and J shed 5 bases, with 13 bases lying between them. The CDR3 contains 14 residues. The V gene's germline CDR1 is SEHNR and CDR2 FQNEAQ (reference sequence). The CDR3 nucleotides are TGTGCCAGCAGCGAAAGGGACACCGATCAGCCCCAGCATTTT. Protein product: CASSERDTDQPQHF. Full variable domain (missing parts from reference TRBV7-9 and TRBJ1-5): DTGVSQNPRHKITKRGQNVTFRCDPISEHNRLYWYRQTLGQGPEFLTYFQNEAQLEKSRLLSDRFSAERPKGSFSTLEIQRTEQGDSAMYLCASSERDTDQPQHFGDGTRLSIL.

CDR3 in DNA: TGTGCCAGCAGCAAGATTCAGGGGGCGCCGAGGGAGACCCAGTACTTC. Encoded protein: CASSKIQGAPRETQYF. The rearrangement joins TRBV11-2 to TRBJ2-5, with TRBD1 matching over 8 bases. V lost 5 bases and J lost 5; bases outside the gene matches: 13. The CDR3 totals 16 residues. Looked up from germline, CDR1 is SGHAT and CDR2 is FQNNGV.

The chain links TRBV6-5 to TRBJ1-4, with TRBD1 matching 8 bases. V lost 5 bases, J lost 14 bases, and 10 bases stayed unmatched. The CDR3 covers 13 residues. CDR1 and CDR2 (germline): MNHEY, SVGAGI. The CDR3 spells CASSTPDREGLFF. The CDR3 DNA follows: TGTGCCAGCAGTACGCCGGACAGGGAAGGGCTGTTTTTT.

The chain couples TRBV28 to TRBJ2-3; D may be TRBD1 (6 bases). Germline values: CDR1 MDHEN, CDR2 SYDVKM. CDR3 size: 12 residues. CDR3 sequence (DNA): TGTGCTTATGGGGGCTACTCAGATACGCAGTATTTT. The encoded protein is CAYGGYSDTQYF.

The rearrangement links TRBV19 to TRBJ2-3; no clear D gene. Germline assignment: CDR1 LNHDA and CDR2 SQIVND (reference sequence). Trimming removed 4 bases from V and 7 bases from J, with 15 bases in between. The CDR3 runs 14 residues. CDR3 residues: CASSKGPRGNTQYF. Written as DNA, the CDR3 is TGTGCCAGTAGTAAAGGGCCACGTGGGAATACGCAGTATTTT.

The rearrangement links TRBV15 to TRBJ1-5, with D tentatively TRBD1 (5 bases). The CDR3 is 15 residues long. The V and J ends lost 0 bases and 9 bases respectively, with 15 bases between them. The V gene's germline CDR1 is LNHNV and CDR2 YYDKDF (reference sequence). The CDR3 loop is CATSRDLRGGGPQHF. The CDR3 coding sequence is TGTGCCACCAGCAGAGATTTGCGGGGTGGGGGGCCCCAGCATTTT.

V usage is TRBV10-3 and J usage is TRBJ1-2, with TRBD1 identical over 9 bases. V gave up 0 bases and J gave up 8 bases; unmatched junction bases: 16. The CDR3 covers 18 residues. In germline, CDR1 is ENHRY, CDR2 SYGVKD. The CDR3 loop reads CAISESFLSGQGLKGYTF. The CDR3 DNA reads TGTGCCATCAGTGAGTCATTTTTGTCGGGACAGGGCCTTAAGGGCTACACCTTC.

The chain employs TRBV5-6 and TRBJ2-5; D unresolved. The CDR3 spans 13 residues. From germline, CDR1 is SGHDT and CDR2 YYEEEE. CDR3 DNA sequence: TGTGCTTATAGCAATTGGGGCCAAGAGACCCAGTACTTC. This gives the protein CAYSNWGQETQYF.

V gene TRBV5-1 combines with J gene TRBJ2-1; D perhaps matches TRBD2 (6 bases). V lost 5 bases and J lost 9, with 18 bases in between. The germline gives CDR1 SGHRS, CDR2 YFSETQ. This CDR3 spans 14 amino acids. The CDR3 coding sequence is TGCGCCAGCAGTCTTGGTTCGGGGGATGGTGAGCAGTTCTTC. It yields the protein CASSLGSGDGEQFF.

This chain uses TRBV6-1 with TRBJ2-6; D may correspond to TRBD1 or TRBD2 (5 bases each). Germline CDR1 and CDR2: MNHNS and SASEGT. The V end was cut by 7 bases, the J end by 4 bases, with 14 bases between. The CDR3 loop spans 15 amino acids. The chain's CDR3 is CASTGRSSGANVLTF. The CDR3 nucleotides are TGTGCCAGCACGGGACGGAGCTCCGGGGCCAACGTCCTGACTTTC.

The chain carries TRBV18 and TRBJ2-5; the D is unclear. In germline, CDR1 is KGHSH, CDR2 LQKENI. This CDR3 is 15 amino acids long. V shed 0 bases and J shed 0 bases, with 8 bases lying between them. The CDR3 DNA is TGTGCCAGCTCACCACCTGGAGTCTACCAAGAGACCCAGTACTTC. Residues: CASSPPGVYQETQYF.

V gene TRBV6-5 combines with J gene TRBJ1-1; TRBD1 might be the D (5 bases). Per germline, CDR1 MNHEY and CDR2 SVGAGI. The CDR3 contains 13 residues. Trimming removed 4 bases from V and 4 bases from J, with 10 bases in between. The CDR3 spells CASSLPGGTEAFF. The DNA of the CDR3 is TGTGCCAGCAGTTTACCGGGGGGCACTGAAGCTTTCTTT.

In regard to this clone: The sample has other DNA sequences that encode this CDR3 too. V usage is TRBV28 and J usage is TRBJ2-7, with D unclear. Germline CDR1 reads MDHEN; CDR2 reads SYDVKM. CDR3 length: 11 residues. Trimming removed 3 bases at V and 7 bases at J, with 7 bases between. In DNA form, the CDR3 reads TGTGCCAGCAGTTTGACACTGGAGCAGTACTTC. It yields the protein CASSLTLEQYF.

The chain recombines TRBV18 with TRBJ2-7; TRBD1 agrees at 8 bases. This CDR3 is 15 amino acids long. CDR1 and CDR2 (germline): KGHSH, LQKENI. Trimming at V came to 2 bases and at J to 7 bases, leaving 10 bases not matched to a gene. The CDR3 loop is CASSPNAGQGWEQYF. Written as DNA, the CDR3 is TGTGCCAGCTCACCAAACGCCGGACAGGGTTGGGAGCAGTACTTC.

The DNA for the CDR3 is TGCAGCCTCGGCGGGCTTTACACAGATACGCAGTATTTT. It translates to CSLGGLYTDTQYF. The chain combines TRBV29-1 with TRBJ2-3, with D maybe TRBD2 (5 bases). Trimming removed 8 bases at V and 2 bases at J, with 14 bases between. The CDR3 sequence is 13 residues long. Per the germline V gene, CDR1 is SQVTM and CDR2 is ANQGSEA.

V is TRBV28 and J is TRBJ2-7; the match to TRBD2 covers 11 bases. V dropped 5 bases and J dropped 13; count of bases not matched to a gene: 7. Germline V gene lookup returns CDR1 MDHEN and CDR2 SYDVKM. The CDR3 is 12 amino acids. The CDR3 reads CASSRTSGGAYF. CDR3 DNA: TGTGCCAGCAGTCGAACTAGCGGGGGCGCTTACTTC.

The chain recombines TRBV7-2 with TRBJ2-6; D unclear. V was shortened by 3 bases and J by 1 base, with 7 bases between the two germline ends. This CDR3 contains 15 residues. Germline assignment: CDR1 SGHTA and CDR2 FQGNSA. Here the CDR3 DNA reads TGTGCCAGCAGCTTTGGAAGGTCTGGGGCCAACGTCCTGACTTTC. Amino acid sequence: CASSFGRSGANVLTF.

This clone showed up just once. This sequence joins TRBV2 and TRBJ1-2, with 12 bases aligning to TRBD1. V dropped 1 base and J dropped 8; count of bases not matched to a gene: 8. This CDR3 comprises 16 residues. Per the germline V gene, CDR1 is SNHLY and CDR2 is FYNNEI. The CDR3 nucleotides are TGTGCCAGCAGTGAAGGCCGGGACAGGGGGCGAATGGGCTACACCTTC. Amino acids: CASSEGRDRGRMGYTF.

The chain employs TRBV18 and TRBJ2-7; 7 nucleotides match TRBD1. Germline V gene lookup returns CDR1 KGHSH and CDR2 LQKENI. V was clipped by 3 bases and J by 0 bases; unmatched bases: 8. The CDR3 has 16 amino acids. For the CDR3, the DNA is TGTGCCAGCTCACCGCTTGGGACAGCCTCCTCCTACGAGCAGTACTTC. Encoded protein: CASSPLGTASSYEQYF. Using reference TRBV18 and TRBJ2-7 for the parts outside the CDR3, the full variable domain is NAGVMQNPRHLVRRRGQEARLRCSPMKGHSHVYWYRQLPEEGLKFMVYLQKENIIDESGMPKERFSAEFPKEGPSILRIQQVVRGDSAAYFCASSPLGTASSYEQYFGPGTRLTVT.

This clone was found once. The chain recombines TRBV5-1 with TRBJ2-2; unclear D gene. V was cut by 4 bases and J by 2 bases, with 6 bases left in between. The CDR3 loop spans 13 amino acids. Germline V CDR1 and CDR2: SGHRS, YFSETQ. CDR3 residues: CASSRQNTGELFF. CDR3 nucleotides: TGCGCCAGCAGCCGTCAAAACACCGGGGAGCTGTTTTTT.

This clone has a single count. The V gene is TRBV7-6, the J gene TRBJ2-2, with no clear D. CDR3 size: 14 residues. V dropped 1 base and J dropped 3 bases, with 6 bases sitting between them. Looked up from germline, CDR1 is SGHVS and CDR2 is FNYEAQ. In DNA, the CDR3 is TGTGCCAGCAGCTTAGTTGGGGACACCGGGGAGCTGTTTTTT. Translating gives CASSLVGDTGELFF.

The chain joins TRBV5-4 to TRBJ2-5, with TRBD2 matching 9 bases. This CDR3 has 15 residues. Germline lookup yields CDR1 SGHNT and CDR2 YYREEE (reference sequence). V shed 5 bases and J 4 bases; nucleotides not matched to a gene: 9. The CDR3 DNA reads TGTGCCAGCAGTAAAATGACTAGCGGATTAGAGACCCAGTACTTC. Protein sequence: CASSKMTSGLETQYF.

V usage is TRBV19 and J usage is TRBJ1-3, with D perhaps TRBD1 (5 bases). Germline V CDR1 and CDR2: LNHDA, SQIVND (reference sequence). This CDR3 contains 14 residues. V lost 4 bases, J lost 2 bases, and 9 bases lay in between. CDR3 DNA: TGTGCCAGTAGTACGGGACCCACTGGAAACACCATATATTTT. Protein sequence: CASSTGPTGNTIYF.